This is a list of T cell receptor beta chains from one sample in a study of cytomegalovirus exposure and HLA in healthy donors. TCRdb's table, derived via immunoSEQ multiplex PCR, lists solely in-frame clones and lacks some. This sample has some 150,000 clones, with roughly 60% found just once. Sample: PBMCs. These receptors all stem from a woman aged 40 to 49 in good health and CMV-seronegative. CDR3s include the opening cysteine and the closing phenylalanine or tryptophan. The order of the fields is V gene, clone size, D gene, J gene, CDR3 protein, CDR3 DNA. D genes are given only for firm matches. The listing skips clone size in some rows; elsewhere it reads once, few, many or a size class.

>TRBV30|NA|TRBD1|TRBJ1-1
CAWSLGATGLNTEAFF
TGTGCCTGGAGCCTCGGCGCGACAGGGCTGAACACTGAAGCTTTCTTT
>TRBV6-5|NA|NA|TRBJ1-1
CASSYAGGEFEAFF
TGTGCCAGCAGTTACGCGGGGGGGGAGTTTGAAGCTTTCTTT
>TRBV7-9|NA|NA|TRBJ1-2
CASSLAFQGSANYGYTF
TGTGCCAGCAGCTTAGCCTTTCAGGGATCCGCTAACTATGGCTACACCTTC
>TRBV30|NA|NA|TRBJ1-1
CAWGSSGVTEAFF
TGTGCCTGGGGTTCAAGCGGGGTCACTGAAGCTTTCTTT
>TRBV5-1|few|NA|TRBJ2-3
CASSSTPVRGTDTQYF
TGCGCCAGCAGCTCTACACCGGTACGGGGCACAGATACGCAGTATTTT
>TRBV5-6|NA|TRBD1|TRBJ2-7
CASSFLRGPREQYF
TGTGCCAGCAGCTTTCTCAGGGGGCCACGGGAGCAGTACTTC
>TRBV19|NA|TRBD1|TRBJ1-1
CATRFTGAGMNTEAFF
TGTGCCACCCGTTTCACAGGGGCGGGAATGAACACTGAAGCTTTCTTT
>TRBV6-5|NA|NA|TRBJ1-2
CASSYDRYLSYGYTF
TGTGCCAGCAGCTACGACAGGTATCTGAGCTATGGCTACACCTTC
>TRBV6-5|NA|NA|TRBJ1-1
CASKRGRGTEAFF
TGTGCCAGCAAACGGGGGAGGGGGACTGAAGCTTTCTTT
>TRBV6-1|NA|TRBD1|TRBJ1-2
CATPWTGAYGYTF
TGTGCCACCCCTTGGACAGGGGCCTATGGCTACACCTTC
>TRBV7-9|NA|TRBD1|TRBJ1-2
CASSLEGRQGHGYTF
TGTGCCAGCAGCTTAGAGGGGAGACAGGGACACGGCTACACCTTC
>TRBV4-2|NA|NA|TRBJ2-1
CASSPWGDEQFF
TGTGCCAGCAGCCCCTGGGGGGATGAGCAGTTCTTC
>TRBV5-8|once|TRBD1|TRBJ1-5
CASSWGTGPNQPQHF
TGTGCCAGCAGCTGGGGGACAGGGCCCAATCAGCCCCAGCATTTT
>TRBV5-1|NA|TRBD1|TRBJ2-2
CASSAAGTGKTGELFF
TGCGCCAGCAGCGCCGCCGGGACAGGGAAAACCGGGGAGCTGTTTTTT
>TRBV6-5|NA|NA|TRBJ1-6
CASSYNRERNSPLHF
TGTGCCAGCAGTTATAACAGGGAACGAAATTCACCCCTCCACTTT
>TRBV7-8|NA|NA|TRBJ1-5
CASSLERGAILRQPQHF
TGTGCCAGCAGCCTTGAGCGGGGGGCCATCCTAAGGCAGCCCCAGCATTTT
>TRBV4-2|NA|NA|TRBJ1-5
CASSQDLNGRRPQHF
TGTGCCAGCAGCCAGGACTTAAACGGGAGGAGGCCCCAGCATTTT
>TRBV5-4|NA|NA|TRBJ2-2
CASSLGDRDTGELFF
TGTGCCAGCAGCTTGGGAGACAGAGACACCGGGGAGCTGTTTTTT
>TRBV4-2|few|TRBD1|TRBJ1-2
CASSRTGGGYTF
TGTGCCAGCAGCCGGACAGGGGGTGGCTACACCTTC
>TRBV9|NA|NA|TRBJ2-2
CASSVRTGELFF
TGTGCCAGCAGCGTACGGACCGGGGAGCTGTTTTTT
>TRBV7-3|NA|NA|TRBJ2-6
CASSRDRGSGANVLTF
TGTGCCAGCAGCCGCGACCGGGGCTCTGGGGCCAACGTCCTGACTTTC
>TRBV18|few|TRBD1|TRBJ2-2
CASSPPGQGMNTGELFF
TGTGCCAGCTCACCTCCGGGACAGGGGATGAACACCGGGGAGCTGTTTTTT
>TRBV7-7|NA|TRBD1|TRBJ2-2
CASSVDRVGGELFF
TGTGCCAGCAGCGTTGACAGGGTCGGCGGGGAGCTGTTTTTT
>TRBV15|NA|NA|TRBJ1-1
CATSREKGQNTEAFF
TGTGCCACCAGCAGAGAAAAGGGGCAAAACACTGAAGCTTTCTTT
>TRBV29-1|NA|NA|TRBJ1-1
CSVSGGGNMNTEAFF
TGCAGCGTCTCGGGGGGGGGAAACATGAACACTGAAGCTTTCTTT
>TRBV5-6|NA|TRBD2|TRBJ2-3
CASRGSGAYTDTQYF
TGTGCCAGCAGGGGCAGCGGGGCCTACACAGATACGCAGTATTTT
>TRBV7-9|NA|NA|TRBJ1-2
CASSLVGTRWGYTF
TGTGCCAGCAGCTTAGTGGGGACTCGTTGGGGCTACACCTTC
>TRBV2|NA|TRBD1|TRBJ1-1
CASSLTRGQGWRGTEAFF
TGTGCCAGCAGCCTCACTCGGGGACAGGGATGGAGGGGGACTGAAGCTTTCTTT
>TRBV9|few|TRBD2|TRBJ2-3
CASSPSGGRTDTQYF
TGTGCCAGCAGCCCTAGCGGGGGTCGGACAGATACGCAGTATTTT
>TRBV27|NA|NA|TRBJ1-1
CASSLTVNTEAFF
TGTGCCAGCAGTTTAACAGTGAACACTGAAGCTTTCTTT
>TRBV30|many|NA|TRBJ1-4
CAWSSGARSEKLFF
TGTGCCTGGAGTAGTGGGGCGCGAAGTGAAAAACTGTTTTTT
>TRBV27|once|NA|TRBJ2-7
CASSLSGATRSYEQYF
TGTGCCAGCAGTTTATCGGGGGCAACCCGTTCCTACGAGCAGTACTTC
>TRBV7-7|once|NA|TRBJ2-1
CASSLAPVQEYNEQFF
TGTGCCAGCAGCTTAGCCCCCGTACAGGAGTACAATGAGCAGTTCTTC
>TRBV11-2|few|NA|TRBJ2-7
CASSLDRGSPDQYF
TGTGCCAGCAGCTTAGATAGGGGGTCGCCCGACCAGTACTTC
>TRBV11-2|NA|NA|TRBJ1-2
CASSLDNYSYGYTF
TGTGCCAGCAGCTTAGATAATTACTCCTATGGCTACACCTTC
>TRBV11-2|NA|NA|TRBJ2-2
CASSLTMVGLFF
TGTGCCAGCAGCCTGACTATGGTGGGGCTGTTTTTT